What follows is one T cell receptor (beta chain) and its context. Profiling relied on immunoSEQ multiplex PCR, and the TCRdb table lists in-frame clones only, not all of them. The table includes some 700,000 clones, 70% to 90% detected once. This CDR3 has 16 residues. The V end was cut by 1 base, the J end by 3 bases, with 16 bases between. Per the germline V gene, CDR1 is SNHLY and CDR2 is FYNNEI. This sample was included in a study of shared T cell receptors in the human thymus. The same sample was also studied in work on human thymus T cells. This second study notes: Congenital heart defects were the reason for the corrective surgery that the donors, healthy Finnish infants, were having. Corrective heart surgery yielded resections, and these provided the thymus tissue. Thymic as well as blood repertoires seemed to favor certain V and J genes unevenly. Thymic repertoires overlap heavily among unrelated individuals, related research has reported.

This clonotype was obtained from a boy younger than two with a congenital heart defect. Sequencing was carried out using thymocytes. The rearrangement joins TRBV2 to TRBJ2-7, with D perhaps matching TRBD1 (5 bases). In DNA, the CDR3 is TGTGCCAGCAGTGAAGTGGGTCTCGGGCAGGGCTACGAGCAGTACTTC. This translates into CASSEVGLGQGYEQYF.